What follows describes a single T cell receptor beta chain. Its target is not known. TCRbeta library preparation incorporated unique molecular identifiers. TCRdb redid the calling of the PCR reads with MiXCR, one entry per CDR3 protein. The sample carries 610,000 or so distinct CDR3 sequences, roughly 27% recorded once. The sample belongs to a study of T-cell reconstitution after alpha-beta-depleted transplantation in children. This CDR3 has 18 residues. V lost 3 bases, J lost 6 bases, and 12 bases stayed unmatched. Per germline, CDR1 SGHRS and CDR2 YFSETQ. Regarding the study as a whole: Newly made T cells mostly supplied T-cell counts and diversity one year after transplant. Some patients showed high day-60 TCRbeta diversity, which derived from surviving recipient T cells and thymic progenitors. Reportedly, roughly two months post-transplant, alpha-beta T cells arose from several hundred expanded graft clones.

This sequence originates from a boy in the first two years of life with Wiskott-Aldrich syndrome, due to receive a stem cell transplant. J is TRBJ2-1 and V is TRBV5-1, with 13 positions matching TRBD2. This material consisted of PBMCs, taken before TCRalphabeta/CD19-depleted stem cell transplant. The CDR3 is CASSSRTSGRIEGNEQFF. The CDR3 region has the DNA TGCGCCAGCAGCTCCAGGACTAGCGGGAGAATAGAGGGCAATGAGCAGTTCTTC.